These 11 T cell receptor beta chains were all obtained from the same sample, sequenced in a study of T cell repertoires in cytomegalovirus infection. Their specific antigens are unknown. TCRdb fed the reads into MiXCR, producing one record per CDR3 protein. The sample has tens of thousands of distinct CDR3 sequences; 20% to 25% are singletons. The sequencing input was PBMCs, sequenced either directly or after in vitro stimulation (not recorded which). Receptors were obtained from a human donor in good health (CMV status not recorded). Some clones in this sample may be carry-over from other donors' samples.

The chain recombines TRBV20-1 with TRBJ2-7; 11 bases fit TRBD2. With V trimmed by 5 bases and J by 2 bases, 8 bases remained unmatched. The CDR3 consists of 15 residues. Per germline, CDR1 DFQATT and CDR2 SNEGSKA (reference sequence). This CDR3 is CSASTGTSGTYEQYF. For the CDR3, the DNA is TGCAGTGCTTCAACCGGGACTAGCGGTACCTACGAGCAGTACTTC.

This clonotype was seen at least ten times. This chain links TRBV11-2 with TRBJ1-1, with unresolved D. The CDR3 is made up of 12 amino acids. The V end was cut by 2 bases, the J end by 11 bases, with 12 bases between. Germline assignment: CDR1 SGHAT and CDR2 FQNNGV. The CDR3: CASSLSYNEAFF. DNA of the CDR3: TGTGCCAGCAGCTTATCATACAACGAGGCTTTCTTT.

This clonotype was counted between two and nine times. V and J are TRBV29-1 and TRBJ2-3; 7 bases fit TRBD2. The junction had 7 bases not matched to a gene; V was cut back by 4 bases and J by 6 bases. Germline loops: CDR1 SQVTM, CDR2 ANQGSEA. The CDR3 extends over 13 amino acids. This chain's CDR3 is CSVGLAEGDTQYF. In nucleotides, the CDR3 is TGCAGCGTTGGGCTAGCGGAGGGGGATACGCAGTATTTT.

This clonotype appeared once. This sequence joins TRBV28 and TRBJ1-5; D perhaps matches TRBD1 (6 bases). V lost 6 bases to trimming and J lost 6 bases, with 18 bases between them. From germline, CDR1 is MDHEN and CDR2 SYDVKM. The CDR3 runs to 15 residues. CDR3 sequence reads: CASRTMGGDSQPQHF. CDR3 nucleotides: TGTGCCAGCAGGACCATGGGGGGCGACAGTCAGCCCCAGCATTTT.

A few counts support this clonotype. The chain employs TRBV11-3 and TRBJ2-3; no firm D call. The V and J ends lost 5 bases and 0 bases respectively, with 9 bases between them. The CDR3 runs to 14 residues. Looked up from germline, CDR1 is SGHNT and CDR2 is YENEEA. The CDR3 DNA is TGTGCCAGCAGCCCCACCCGGAGCACAGATACGCAGTATTTT. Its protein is CASSPTRSTDTQYF.

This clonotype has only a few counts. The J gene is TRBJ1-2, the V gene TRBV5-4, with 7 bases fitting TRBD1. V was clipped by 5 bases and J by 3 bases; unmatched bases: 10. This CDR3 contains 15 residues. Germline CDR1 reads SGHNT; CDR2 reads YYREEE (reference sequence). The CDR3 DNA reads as TGTGCCAGCAGATACGGAGGGGGCGTCGACTATGGCTACACCTTC. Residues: CASRYGGGVDYGYTF.

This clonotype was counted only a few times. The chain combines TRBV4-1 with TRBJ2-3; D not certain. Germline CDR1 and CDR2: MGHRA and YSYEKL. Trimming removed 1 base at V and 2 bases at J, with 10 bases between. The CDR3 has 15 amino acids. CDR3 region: CASSQVDGSTDTQYF. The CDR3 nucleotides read TGCGCCAGCAGCCAAGTAGATGGATCCACAGATACGCAGTATTTT.

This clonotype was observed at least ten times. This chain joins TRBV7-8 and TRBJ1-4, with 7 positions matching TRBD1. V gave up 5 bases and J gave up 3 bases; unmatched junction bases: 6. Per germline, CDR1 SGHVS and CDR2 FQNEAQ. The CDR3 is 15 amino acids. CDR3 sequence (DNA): TGTGCCAGCAGCCACTACAGGGGCCCTAATGAAAAACTGTTTTTT. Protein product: CASSHYRGPNEKLFF. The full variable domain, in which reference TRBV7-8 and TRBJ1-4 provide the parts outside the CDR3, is GAGVSQSPRYKVAKRGQDVALRCDPISGHVSLFWYQQALGQGPEFLTYFQNEAQLDKSGLPSDRFFAERPEGSVSTLKIQRTQQEDSAVYLCASSHYRGPNEKLFFGSGTQLSVL.

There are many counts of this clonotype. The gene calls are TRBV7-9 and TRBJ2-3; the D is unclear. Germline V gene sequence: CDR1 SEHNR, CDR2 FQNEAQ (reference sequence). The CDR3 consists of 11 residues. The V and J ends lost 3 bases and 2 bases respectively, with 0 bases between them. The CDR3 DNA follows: TGTGCCAGCAGCTTCACAGATACGCAGTATTTT. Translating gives CASSFTDTQYF. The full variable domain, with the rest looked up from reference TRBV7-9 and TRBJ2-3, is DTGVSQNPRHKITKRGQNVTFRCDPISEHNRLYWYRQTLGQGPEFLTYFQNEAQLEKSRLLSDRFSAERPKGSFSTLEIQRTEQGDSAMYLCASSFTDTQYFGPGTRLTVL.

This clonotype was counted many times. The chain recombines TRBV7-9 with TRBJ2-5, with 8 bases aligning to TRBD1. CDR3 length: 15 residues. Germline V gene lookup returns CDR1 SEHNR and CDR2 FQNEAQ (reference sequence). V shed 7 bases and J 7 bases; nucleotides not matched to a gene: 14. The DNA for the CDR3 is TGTGCCAGCATGGGGACAGGACCCAGTCCGGGGACCCAGTACTTC. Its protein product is CASMGTGPSPGTQYF.

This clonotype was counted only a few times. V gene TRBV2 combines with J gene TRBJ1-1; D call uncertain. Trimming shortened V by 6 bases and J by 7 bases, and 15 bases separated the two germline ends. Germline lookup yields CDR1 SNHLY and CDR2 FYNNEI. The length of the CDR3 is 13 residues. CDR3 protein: CASSAPDGLEAFF. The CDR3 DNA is TGTGCCAGCAGCGCCCCGGACGGACTTGAAGCTTTCTTT.